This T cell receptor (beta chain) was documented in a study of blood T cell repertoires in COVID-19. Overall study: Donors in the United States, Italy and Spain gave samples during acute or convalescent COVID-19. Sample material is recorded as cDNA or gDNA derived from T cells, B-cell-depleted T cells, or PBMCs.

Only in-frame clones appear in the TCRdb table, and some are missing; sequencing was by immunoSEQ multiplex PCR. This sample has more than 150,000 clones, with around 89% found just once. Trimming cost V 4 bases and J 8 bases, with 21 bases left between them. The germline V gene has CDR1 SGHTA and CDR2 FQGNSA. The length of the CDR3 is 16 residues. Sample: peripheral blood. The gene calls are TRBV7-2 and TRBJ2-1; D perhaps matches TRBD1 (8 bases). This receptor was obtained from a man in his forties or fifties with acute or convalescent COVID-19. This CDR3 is CASSYRGGVVIDEQFF. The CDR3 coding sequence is TGTGCCAGCAGCTACAGGGGGGGGGTCGTTATCGATGAGCAGTTCTTC.